This T cell receptor beta chain was recovered during a study of blood T cells in healthy people across ages. The use of a sample-barcoded 5' primer and a J-beta primer mix characterized a second PCR of roughly 6 to 11 cycles. TCRdb redid the calling of the 5' RACE reads with MiXCR, one entry per CDR3 protein. The table has over 950,000 distinct CDR3 sequences, 45% to 60% seen once. Study outcomes and limitations: Any changes in expanded clonotypes were possibly confounded, as donor CMV status remained unknown.

Donors were healthy Caucasian individuals from Russia aged roughly 6 to 90. Each of the donors had approximately 10 milliliters of peripheral blood drawn into EDTA-treated Vacutainer tubes. Concerning this clonotype: The antigen is unknown. Given a much more abundant clone one base away, this may be a read error.

V was cut by 7 bases and J by 13 bases, with 17 bases left in between. Germline V gene data show CDR1 as SQVTM and CDR2 as ANQGSEA. This CDR3 is 11 amino acids long. The chain is built from TRBV29-1 and TRBJ2-4, with D perhaps TRBD2 (5 bases). The origin of this receptor is a woman aged 60 to 75 in good health. Sequencing was carried out using blood. CDR3 residues: CSAAEGYDQYF. The CDR3 DNA reads as TGCAGCGCAGCCGAGGGCTACGACCAGTACTTC.